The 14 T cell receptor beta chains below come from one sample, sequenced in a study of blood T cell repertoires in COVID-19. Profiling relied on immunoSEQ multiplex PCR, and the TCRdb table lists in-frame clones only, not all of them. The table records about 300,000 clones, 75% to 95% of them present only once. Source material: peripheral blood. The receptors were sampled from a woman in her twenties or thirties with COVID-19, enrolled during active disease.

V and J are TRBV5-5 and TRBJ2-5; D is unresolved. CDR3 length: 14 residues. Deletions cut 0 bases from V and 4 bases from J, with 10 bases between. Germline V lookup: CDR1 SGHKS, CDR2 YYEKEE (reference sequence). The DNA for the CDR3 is TGTGCCAGCAGCTTGGGTCACCTCGGAGAGACCCAGTACTTC. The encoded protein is CASSLGHLGETQYF.

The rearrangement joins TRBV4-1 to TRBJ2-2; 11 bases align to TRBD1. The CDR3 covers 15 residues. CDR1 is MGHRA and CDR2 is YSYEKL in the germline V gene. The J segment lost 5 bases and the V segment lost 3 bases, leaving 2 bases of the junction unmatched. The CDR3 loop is CASSHGTGGTGELFF. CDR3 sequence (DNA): TGCGCCAGCAGCCACGGGACAGGGGGGACCGGGGAGCTGTTTTTT.

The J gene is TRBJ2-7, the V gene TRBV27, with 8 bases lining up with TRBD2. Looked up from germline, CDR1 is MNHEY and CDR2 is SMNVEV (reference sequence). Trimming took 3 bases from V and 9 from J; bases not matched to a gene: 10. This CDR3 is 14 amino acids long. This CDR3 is CASSFSLSGSGQYF. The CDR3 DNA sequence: TGTGCCAGCAGTTTCTCATTAAGCGGGAGCGGGCAGTACTTC.

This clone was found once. CDR3 nucleotides: TGTGCCAGCAGTTCGGGACAGATACCCGGGGAGCAGTTCTTC. It codes for CASSSGQIPGEQFF. V gene TRBV6-5 combines with J gene TRBJ2-1; 7 nucleotides agree with TRBD1. Losses at the gene ends were 4 bases for V and 10 bases for J; bases not matched to a gene: 10. The germline CDR1 and CDR2 sequences are MNHEY and SVGAGI. CDR3 length: 14 residues.

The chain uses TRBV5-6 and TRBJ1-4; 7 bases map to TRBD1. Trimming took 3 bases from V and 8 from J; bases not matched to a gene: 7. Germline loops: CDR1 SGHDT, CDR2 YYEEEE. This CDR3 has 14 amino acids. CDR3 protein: CASSSRQGSEKLFF. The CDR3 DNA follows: TGTGCCAGCAGCTCGAGACAGGGTAGCGAAAAACTGTTTTTT.

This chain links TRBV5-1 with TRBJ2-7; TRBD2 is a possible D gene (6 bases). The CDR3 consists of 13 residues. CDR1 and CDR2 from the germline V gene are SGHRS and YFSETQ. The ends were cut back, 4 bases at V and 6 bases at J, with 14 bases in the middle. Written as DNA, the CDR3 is TGCGCCAGCAGCCCACAGGACGGGGGCGAGCAGTACTTC. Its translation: CASSPQDGGEQYF.

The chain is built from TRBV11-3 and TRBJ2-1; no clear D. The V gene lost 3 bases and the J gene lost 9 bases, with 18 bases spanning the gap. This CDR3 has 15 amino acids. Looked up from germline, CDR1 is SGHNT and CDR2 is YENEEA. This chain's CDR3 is CASSFERPPFGEQFF. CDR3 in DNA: TGTGCCAGCAGCTTCGAACGTCCCCCGTTCGGTGAGCAGTTCTTC. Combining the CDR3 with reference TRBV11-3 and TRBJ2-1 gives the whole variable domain EAGVVQSPRYKIIEKKQPVAFWCNPISGHNTLYWYLQNLGQGPELLIRYENEEAVDDSQLPKDRFSAERLKGVDSTLKIQPAELGDSAVYLCASSFERPPFGEQFFGPGTRLTVL.

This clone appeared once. CDR3 protein: CASSQVAGTDTQYF. DNA of the CDR3: TGTGCCAGCAGCCAGGTCGCGGGCACAGATACGCAGTATTTT. The chain links TRBV14 to TRBJ2-3, with D unclear. The CDR3 sequence is 14 residues long. Germline V gives CDR1 SGHDN, CDR2 FVKESK. V lost 3 bases, J lost 1 base, and 8 bases lay in between.

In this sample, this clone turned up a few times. DNA of the CDR3: TGTGCCAGCAGCTTAGCAGGCGGGAGCTACGAGCAGTACTTC. This sequence encodes CASSLAGGSYEQYF. The chain has TRBV7-2 and TRBJ2-7; 7 positions match TRBD2. Germline V gene lookup returns CDR1 SGHTA and CDR2 FQGNSA. V dropped 0 bases and J dropped 3; count of bases not matched to a gene: 2. This CDR3 has 14 amino acids. Full variable domain (outside the CDR3, taken from reference TRBV7-2 and TRBJ2-7): GAGVSQSPSNKVTEKGKDVELRCDPISGHTALYWYRQSLGQGLEFLIYFQGNSAPDKSGLPSDRFSAERTGGSVSTLTIQRTQQEDSAVYLCASSLAGGSYEQYFGPGTRLTVT.

CDR3 in DNA: TGTGCCAGCAGCTCCAAGAGAGAGCAGTTCTTC. It is translated as CASSSKREQFF. This rearrangement joins TRBV5-6 to TRBJ2-1; D unclear. The CDR3 runs to 11 residues. V lost 3 bases to trimming and J lost 10 bases, with 8 bases between them. The V gene's germline CDR1 is SGHDT and CDR2 YYEEEE.

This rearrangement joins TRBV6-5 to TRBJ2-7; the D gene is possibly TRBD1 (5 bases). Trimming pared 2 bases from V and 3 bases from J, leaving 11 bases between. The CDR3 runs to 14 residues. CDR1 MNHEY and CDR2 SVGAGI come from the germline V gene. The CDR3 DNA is TGTGCCAGCAGTTACAGGGGAACAGACTACGAGCAGTACTTC. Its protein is CASSYRGTDYEQYF.

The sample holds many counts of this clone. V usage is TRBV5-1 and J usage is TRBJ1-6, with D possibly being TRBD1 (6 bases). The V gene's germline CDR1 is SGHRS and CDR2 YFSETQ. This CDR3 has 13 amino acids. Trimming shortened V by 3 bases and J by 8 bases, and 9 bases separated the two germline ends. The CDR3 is CASSSRQDSPLHF. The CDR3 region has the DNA TGCGCCAGCAGCTCGAGACAGGATTCACCCCTCCACTTT.

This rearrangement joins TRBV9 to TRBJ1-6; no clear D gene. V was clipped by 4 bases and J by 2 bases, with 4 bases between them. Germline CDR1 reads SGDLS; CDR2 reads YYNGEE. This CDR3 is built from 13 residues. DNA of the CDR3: TGTGCCAGCAGCCAGGCCTATAATTCACCCCTCCACTTT. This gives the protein CASSQAYNSPLHF.

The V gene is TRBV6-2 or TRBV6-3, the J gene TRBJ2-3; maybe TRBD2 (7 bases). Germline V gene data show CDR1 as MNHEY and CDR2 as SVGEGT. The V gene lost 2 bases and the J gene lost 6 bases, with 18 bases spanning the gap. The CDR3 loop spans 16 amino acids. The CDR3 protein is CASSYAGLGGADTQYF. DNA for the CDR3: TGTGCCAGCAGTTACGCTGGACTAGGGGGAGCGGATACGCAGTATTTT.